This entry lists 11 T cell receptor beta chains sequenced from one sample in a study of early T cells in non-severe SARS-CoV-2 infection. TCRdb processed the 5' RACE reads anew with MiXCR; each CDR3 protein has one entry. There are tens of thousands of distinct CDR3 sequences in the sample; over 8% occur only once, and around 5.3% lies in the top ten. The sequencing used whole blood, collected at baseline. The source is an adult who was a healthcare worker with PCR-confirmed SARS-CoV-2 infection or an uninfected control (not recorded which).

The J gene is TRBJ1-3, the V gene TRBV7-2, with D possibly matching TRBD1 (5 bases). Per the germline V gene, CDR1 is SGHTA and CDR2 is FQGNSA. V was pared by 4 bases and J by 8 bases, with 9 bases between. The length of the CDR3 is 12 residues. CDR3 sequence: CASSSPRDTIYF. The CDR3, as DNA: TGTGCCAGCAGCTCACCCAGGGACACCATATATTTT. The whole variable domain, filled in from reference TRBV7-2 and TRBJ1-3, reads GAGVSQSPSNKVTEKGKDVELRCDPISGHTALYWYRQSLGQGLEFLIYFQGNSAPDKSGLPSDRFSAERTGGSVSTLTIQRTQQEDSAVYLCASSSPRDTIYFGEGSWLTVV.

The table lists this clonotype with a few counts. This sequence joins TRBV6-6 and TRBJ2-2; D is ambiguous. Germline V gene data show CDR1 as MNHNY and CDR2 as SVGAGI (reference sequence). Trimming shortened V by 6 bases and J by 4 bases, and 6 bases separated the two germline ends. This CDR3 comprises 12 residues. The CDR3 DNA is TGTGCCAGCAGCTCAGGCACCGGGGAGCTGTTTTTT. Amino acids: CASSSGTGELFF.

The chain carries TRBV12-3 or TRBV12-4 and TRBJ2-1; D gene uncertain. V lost 6 bases to trimming and J lost 4 bases, with 16 bases between them. There are 15 residues in the CDR3. In DNA form, the CDR3 reads TGTGCCAGCAGGCCCGGGCTCCTCCCGTACAATGAGCAGTTCTTC. Its translation: CASRPGLLPYNEQFF.

The chain employs TRBV29-1 and TRBJ1-1; weak D call: TRBD1 (5 bases). This CDR3 region has 13 residues. The germline V gene encodes CDR1 SQVTM and CDR2 ANQGSEA. With 4 bases removed from V and 6 bases from J, the gap between germline ends came to 15 bases. Written as DNA, the CDR3 is TGCAGCGTTGTGGCAGGGATGGGATCTGAAGCTTTCTTT. It translates to CSVVAGMGSEAFF.

Only a few counts were recorded for this clonotype. This chain links TRBV11-2 with TRBJ1-2; maybe TRBD1 (6 bases). This CDR3 region has 15 residues. Germline V gene sequence: CDR1 SGHAT, CDR2 FQNNGV. The V end was cut by 8 bases, the J end by 3 bases, with 19 bases between. The CDR3 loop reads CASAPGGRPYYGYTF. In DNA, the CDR3 is TGTGCCAGCGCCCCTGGGGGCAGACCATACTATGGCTACACCTTC.

The table lists this clonotype with a few counts. J is TRBJ2-4 and V is TRBV18; D call uncertain. The CDR3 sequence is 17 residues long. V was trimmed by 0 bases and J by 5 bases, leaving 17 bases between them. Germline V gene data show CDR1 as KGHSH and CDR2 as LQKENI. For the CDR3, the DNA is TGTGCCAGCTCACCACCGACTTCTCGGCAGCCACAAAACATTCAGTACTTC. Translated: CASSPPTSRQPQNIQYF.

The chain couples TRBV20-1 to TRBJ1-2; D uncertain. V was pared by 5 bases and J by 3 bases, with 16 bases between. The CDR3 covers 14 residues. Per the germline V gene, CDR1 is DFQATT and CDR2 is SNEGSKA (reference sequence). CDR3 sequence reads: CSADIRGRDYGYTF. As DNA, the CDR3 is TGCAGTGCTGACATACGCGGTAGGGACTATGGCTACACCTTC.

This clonotype was recorded at least ten times. This rearrangement joins TRBV28 to TRBJ1-5; D call uncertain. Trimming pared 4 bases from V and 6 bases from J, leaving 13 bases between. The CDR3 totals 14 residues. Germline V lookup: CDR1 MDHEN, CDR2 SYDVKM. The CDR3 DNA is TGTGCCAGCAGTTCCTCGGTGGGCCGTCAGCCCCAGCATTTT. Translation: CASSSSVGRQPQHF.

Ten or more counts support this clonotype. J is TRBJ2-1 and V is TRBV24-1; D is uncertain. The CDR3 length is 13 residues. Trimming took off 2 bases at V and 9 bases at J, with 10 bases between the two ends. Germline V gene sequence: CDR1 KGHDR, CDR2 SFDVKD. The CDR3 DNA reads TGTGCCACCAGTGATTCCCTCACGGGTGAGCAGTTCTTC. This gives the protein CATSDSLTGEQFF.

This clonotype was counted at least ten times. V is TRBV2 and J is TRBJ2-2; D uncertain. V gave up 3 bases and J gave up 4 bases, with 12 bases separating them. The CDR3 loop spans 15 amino acids. The V gene's germline CDR1 is SNHLY and CDR2 FYNNEI. CDR3 coding DNA: TGTGCCAGCAGTGATAGTGGTGGTCCCACCGGGGAGCTGTTTTTT. As protein: CASSDSGGPTGELFF.

V is TRBV20-1 and J is TRBJ1-1; D is uncertain. This CDR3 has 12 residues. Germline V gene data show CDR1 as DFQATT and CDR2 as SNEGSKA (reference sequence). V lost 4 bases to trimming and J lost 1 base, with 7 bases between them. The DNA of the CDR3 is TGCAGTGCTATCGGGGAGAACACTGAAGCTTTCTTT. Residues: CSAIGENTEAFF.